The rows below give T cell receptor beta chains drawn from one sample of a study of cytomegalovirus exposure and HLA in healthy donors. Clones were sequenced by immunoSEQ multiplex PCR, and TCRdb holds only the in-frame ones, with some missing. This table has approximately 100,000 clones, around two thirds appearing once. Sequenced: PBMCs. The receptors here all came from a man aged 50 to 59 in good health and CMV-seropositive. The CDR3 runs from the conserved cysteine through the conserved F or W. Fields, in order: J gene, clone size, CDR3 length, D gene, V gene, CDR3 protein, CDR3 DNA. D genes are given only for firm matches. Expanded clones get a size class; other rows say once, few or many, or leave the size out.

j_call: TRBJ2-7
clone_size: NA
cdr3_length: 15
d_call: NA
v_call: TRBV2
cdr3_aa: CASSDETESSYEQYF
cdr3_nt: TGTGCCAGCAGTGATGAGACAGAGAGCTCCTACGAGCAGTACTTC

j_call: TRBJ2-1
clone_size: NA
cdr3_length: 14
d_call: NA
v_call: TRBV12-5
cdr3_aa: CASGSRDSYNEQFF
cdr3_nt: TGTGCTAGTGGTTCCCGGGACTCCTACAATGAGCAGTTCTTC

j_call: TRBJ1-1
clone_size: NA
cdr3_length: 14
d_call: NA
v_call: TRBV6-5
cdr3_aa: CASSGKGGHTEAFF
cdr3_nt: TGTGCCAGCAGTGGAAAGGGGGGGCACACTGAAGCTTTCTTT

j_call: TRBJ1-1
clone_size: NA
cdr3_length: 13
d_call: NA
v_call: TRBV7-3
cdr3_aa: CASSLYTNTEAFF
cdr3_nt: TGTGCCAGCAGCTTATACACAAACACTGAAGCTTTCTTT

j_call: TRBJ1-2
clone_size: NA
cdr3_length: 14
d_call: NA
v_call: TRBV11-2
cdr3_aa: CASSLDKVAGGYTF
cdr3_nt: TGTGCCAGCAGCTTAGATAAGGTTGCGGGGGGCTACACCTTC

j_call: TRBJ2-7
clone_size: once
cdr3_length: 14
d_call: TRBD2
v_call: TRBV18
cdr3_aa: CASSPSPGGREQYF
cdr3_nt: TGTGCCAGCTCACCATCTCCGGGCGGGAGGGAGCAGTACTTC

j_call: TRBJ1-5
clone_size: NA
cdr3_length: 14
d_call: TRBD1
v_call: TRBV5-6
cdr3_aa: CASSLGTGNQPQHF
cdr3_nt: TGTGCCAGCAGCCTCGGGACAGGCAATCAGCCCCAGCATTTT

j_call: TRBJ1-2
clone_size: NA
cdr3_length: 12
d_call: TRBD1
v_call: TRBV6-5
cdr3_aa: CASSTGGYGYTF
cdr3_nt: TGTGCCAGCAGTACAGGGGGCTATGGCTACACCTTC

j_call: TRBJ2-2
clone_size: NA
cdr3_length: 16
d_call: TRBD2
v_call: TRBV9
cdr3_aa: CASSGLAGGNTGELFF
cdr3_nt: TGTGCCAGCAGCGGACTAGCGGGGGGGAACACCGGGGAGCTGTTTTTT

j_call: TRBJ2-7
clone_size: NA
cdr3_length: 12
d_call: TRBD1
v_call: TRBV6-5
cdr3_aa: CASRTGVNEQYF
cdr3_nt: TGTGCCAGCAGGACAGGGGTCAACGAGCAGTACTTC

j_call: TRBJ1-1
clone_size: NA
cdr3_length: 12
d_call: NA
v_call: TRBV6-5
cdr3_aa: CASSKLGGLAFF
cdr3_nt: TGTGCCAGCAGCAAATTGGGGGGGTTGGCTTTCTTT

j_call: TRBJ1-5
clone_size: NA
cdr3_length: 14
d_call: TRBD1
v_call: TRBV6-6
cdr3_aa: CASDRGLGNQPQHF
cdr3_nt: TGTGCCAGCGACAGGGGATTAGGGAATCAGCCCCAGCATTTT

j_call: TRBJ1-6
clone_size: NA
cdr3_length: 14
d_call: TRBD1
v_call: TRBV4-1
cdr3_aa: CASSHNRGGSPLHF
cdr3_nt: TGCGCCAGCAGCCACAACAGGGGTGGATCACCCCTCCACTTT

j_call: TRBJ2-1
clone_size: NA
cdr3_length: 15
d_call: TRBD2
v_call: TRBV6-4
cdr3_aa: CASSTLAGRYNEQFF
cdr3_nt: TGTGCCAGCAGTACGCTAGCGGGGCGCTACAATGAGCAGTTCTTC

j_call: TRBJ1-4
clone_size: NA
cdr3_length: 16
d_call: NA
v_call: TRBV2
cdr3_aa: CASSDWAPTTNEKLFF
cdr3_nt: TGTGCCAGCAGTGACTGGGCTCCGACAACTAATGAAAAACTGTTTTTT

j_call: TRBJ2-7
clone_size: NA
cdr3_length: 15
d_call: TRBD1
v_call: TRBV5-1
cdr3_aa: CASSLQMDRGYEQYF
cdr3_nt: TGCGCCAGCAGCTTACAAATGGACAGGGGCTACGAGCAGTACTTC

j_call: TRBJ2-3
clone_size: few
cdr3_length: 14
d_call: TRBD2
v_call: TRBV18
cdr3_aa: CASEPTSREDTQYF
cdr3_nt: TGTGCCAGCGAGCCGACTAGCCGGGAAGATACGCAGTATTTT

j_call: TRBJ2-1
clone_size: NA
cdr3_length: 14
d_call: TRBD1
v_call: TRBV5-8
cdr3_aa: CASSRHRGTNEQFF
cdr3_nt: TGTGCCAGCAGTAGGCACAGGGGGACCAATGAGCAGTTCTTC

j_call: TRBJ2-7
clone_size: NA
cdr3_length: 14
d_call: TRBD2
v_call: TRBV7-8
cdr3_aa: CASRTSVGSYEQYF
cdr3_nt: TGTGCCAGCAGAACTAGCGTGGGCTCCTACGAGCAGTACTTC